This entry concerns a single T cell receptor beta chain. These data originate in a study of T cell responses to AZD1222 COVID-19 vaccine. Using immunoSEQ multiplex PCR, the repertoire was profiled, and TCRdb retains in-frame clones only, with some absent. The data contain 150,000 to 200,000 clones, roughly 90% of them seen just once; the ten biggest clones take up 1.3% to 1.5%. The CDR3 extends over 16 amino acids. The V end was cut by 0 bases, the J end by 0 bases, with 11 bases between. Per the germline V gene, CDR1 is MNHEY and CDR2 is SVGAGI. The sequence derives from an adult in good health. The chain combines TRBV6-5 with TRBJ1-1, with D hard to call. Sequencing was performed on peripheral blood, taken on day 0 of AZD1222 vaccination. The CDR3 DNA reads TGTGCCAGCAGTTACTCTAGGAGAACCATGAACACTGAAGCTTTCTTT. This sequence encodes CASSYSRRTMNTEAFF.